This entry lists 27 T cell receptor beta chains sequenced from one sample in a study of shared clonotypes between healthy human individuals. Here immunoSEQ multiplex PCR was the method, and the copy in TCRdb shows in-frame clones only, minus some. The data contain fewer than 650,000 clones, about 80% of them singletons. Sequencing input: PBMCs. The receptors derive from a woman aged 40 to 55 in good health. Some clones in this sample may be carry-over from other donors' samples.

As for this clone: Only one base separates this from a far larger clonotype, so it likely reflects a read error. The genes are TRBV11-3 and TRBJ1-1, with 12 bases identical to TRBD1. The germline gives CDR1 SGHNT, CDR2 YENEEA. J gave up 10 bases and V 5 bases, and 5 bases lay outside the gene matches. CDR3 length: 13 residues. The chain's CDR3 is CASSQGQGAGAFF. The CDR3 DNA follows: TGTGCCAGCAGCCAGGGACAGGGGGCTGGAGCTTTCTTT.

This clone was detected only once. The chain combines TRBV4-2 with TRBJ2-1, with D tentatively TRBD1 or TRBD2 (5 bases each). Germline V CDR1 and CDR2: LGHNA, YNFKEQ. The CDR3 loop spans 16 amino acids. Trimming pared 0 bases from V and 0 bases from J, leaving 9 bases between. The CDR3 DNA sequence: TGTGCCAGCAGCCAAGAAGTCGGGACCTCCTACAATGAGCAGTTCTTC. Its protein product is CASSQEVGTSYNEQFF.

V usage is TRBV28 and J usage is TRBJ2-1, with D hard to call. CDR1 MDHEN and CDR2 SYDVKM come from the germline V gene. The CDR3 sequence is 13 residues long. Trimming cost V 2 bases and J 10 bases, with 12 bases left between them. The CDR3 nucleotides are TGTGCCAGCAGTTTAAATATATTCTCAGAGCAGTTCTTC. As protein: CASSLNIFSEQFF.

The J gene is TRBJ2-1, the V gene TRBV19; TRBD1 matches at 11 bases. The germline V gene encodes CDR1 LNHDA and CDR2 SQIVND (reference sequence). The CDR3 consists of 15 residues. V shed 7 bases, J shed 3 bases, and the junction held 5 bases outside the gene matches. CDR3 loop: CASIPGQGVYNEQFF. For the CDR3, the DNA is TGTGCCAGTATCCCGGGACAGGGGGTCTACAATGAGCAGTTCTTC. Supplemented by reference TRBV19 and TRBJ2-1, the full variable domain reads DGGITQSPKYLFRKEGQNVTLSCEQNLNHDAMYWYRQDPGQGLRLIYYSQIVNDFQKGDIAEGYSVSREKKESFPLTVTSAQKNPTAFYLCASIPGQGVYNEQFFGPGTRLTVL.

This clone was observed many times. The chain is built from TRBV27 and TRBJ2-7; 13 nucleotides line up with TRBD2. Per germline, CDR1 MNHEY and CDR2 SMNVEV (reference sequence). There are 16 residues in the CDR3. With V trimmed by 4 bases and J by 7 bases, 10 bases remained unmatched. The DNA for the CDR3 is TGTGCCAGCAGTTCGAAACTAGCGGGAGGGCCGGGTGAGCAGTACTTC. Translated: CASSSKLAGGPGEQYF.

The chain joins TRBV9 to TRBJ1-2, with D possibly TRBD1 on 6 matching bases. Trimming took 4 bases from V and 7 from J, leaving 11 bases between them. The germline V gene encodes CDR1 SGDLS and CDR2 YYNGEE. This CDR3 region has 12 residues. CDR3 in amino acids: CASSKGGSGYTF. CDR3 bases: TGTGCCAGCAGCAAAGGGGGGTCTGGCTACACCTTC.

The rearrangement uses TRBV9 and TRBJ2-7, with 10 bases aligning to TRBD2. The V gene end was trimmed by 0 bases and the J gene end by 0 bases; junction bases not matched to a gene: 9. Germline values: CDR1 SGDLS, CDR2 YYNGEE. This CDR3 comprises 18 residues. The CDR3 is CASSVGAGGPGASYEQYF. The CDR3 DNA reads TGTGCCAGCAGCGTAGGAGCGGGAGGGCCAGGGGCCTCCTACGAGCAGTACTTC. The full variable domain, its missing parts supplied by reference TRBV9 and TRBJ2-7, is DSGVTQTPKHLITATGQRVTLRCSPRSGDLSVYWYQQSLDQGLQFLIQYYNGEERAKGNILERFSAQQFPDLHSELNLSSLELGDSALYFCASSVGAGGPGASYEQYFGPGTRLTVT.

The gene calls are TRBV7-2 and TRBJ1-1; no reliable D call. Germline-derived CDR1 and CDR2 are SGHTA and FQGNSA. The CDR3 consists of 14 residues. V was shortened by 3 bases and J by 6 bases, with 14 bases between the two germline ends. The CDR3 loop reads CASSFPPFVAEAFF. The CDR3 DNA follows: TGTGCCAGCAGCTTCCCCCCATTTGTCGCTGAAGCTTTCTTT. The complete variable domain, with remaining parts taken from reference TRBV7-2 and TRBJ1-1, reads GAGVSQSPSNKVTEKGKDVELRCDPISGHTALYWYRQSLGQGLEFLIYFQGNSAPDKSGLPSDRFSAERTGGSVSTLTIQRTQQEDSAVYLCASSFPPFVAEAFFGQGTRLTVV.

In nucleotides, the CDR3 is TGTGCCAGCTCACCCAGGGCTGGCACAGATACGCAGTATTTT. It codes for CASSPRAGTDTQYF. The chain links TRBV18 to TRBJ2-3, with D possibly being TRBD1 (5 bases). V lost 3 bases and J 1 base, leaving 8 bases between the germline ends. The CDR3 extends over 14 amino acids. Germline V gene lookup returns CDR1 KGHSH and CDR2 LQKENI.

The V gene is TRBV2, the J gene TRBJ1-3; D unresolved. Germline loops: CDR1 SNHLY, CDR2 FYNNEI. The CDR3 loop spans 13 amino acids. Trimming shortened V by 3 bases and J by 0 bases, and 3 bases separated the two germline ends. The CDR3 spells CASSDGSGNTIYF. In DNA form, the CDR3 reads TGTGCCAGCAGTGACGGCTCTGGAAACACCATATATTTT. Combining the CDR3 with reference TRBV2 and TRBJ1-3 gives the whole variable domain EPEVTQTPSHQVTQMGQEVILRCVPISNHLYFYWYRQILGQKVEFLVSFYNNEISEKSEIFDDQFSVERPDGSNFTLKIRSTKLEDSAMYFCASSDGSGNTIYFGEGSWLTVV.

V and J are TRBV18 and TRBJ1-5; D possibly corresponds to TRBD1 (6 bases). Per germline, CDR1 KGHSH and CDR2 LQKENI. Trimming pared 6 bases from V and 3 bases from J, leaving 12 bases between. CDR3 length equals 14 residues. This chain's CDR3 is CASSQGSNNQPQHF. The CDR3 DNA follows: TGTGCCAGCTCCCAGGGGTCAAACAATCAGCCCCAGCATTTT.

The chain employs TRBV10-3 and TRBJ1-1; D perhaps matches TRBD1 (6 bases). There are 12 residues in the CDR3. Trimming took 6 bases from V and 6 from J, leaving 11 bases between them. Looked up from germline, CDR1 is ENHRY and CDR2 is SYGVKD. Here the CDR3 reads CAISKGTPEAFF. The CDR3 DNA is TGTGCCATCAGCAAGGGGACACCTGAAGCTTTCTTT.

The chain has TRBV30 and TRBJ2-1; 12 bases fit TRBD2. CDR3 size: 13 residues. CDR1 and CDR2 (germline): GTSNPN, SVGIG (reference sequence). V shed 0 bases and J 12 bases; nucleotides not matched to a gene: 3. The CDR3 here is CAWSVALAGGQFF. CDR3 coding DNA: TGTGCCTGGAGTGTAGCACTAGCGGGAGGGCAGTTCTTC.

The chain recombines TRBV7-2 with TRBJ2-7, with D possibly matching TRBD2 (5 bases). Germline V CDR1 and CDR2: SGHTA, FQGNSA. The CDR3 runs to 14 residues. V lost 5 bases and J lost 2, with 13 bases in between. DNA for the CDR3: TGTGCCAGCAGCCCCGGGCCGACTACCTACGAGCAGTACTTC. Translating gives CASSPGPTTYEQYF.

This sequence joins TRBV5-1 and TRBJ1-1; D is perhaps TRBD1 (6 bases). The germline gives CDR1 SGHRS, CDR2 YFSETQ. V lost 3 bases, J lost 4 bases, and 16 bases lay in between. The CDR3 spans 15 residues. CDR3 protein: CASSSTRGGVTEAFF. The CDR3 DNA sequence: TGCGCCAGCAGCTCGACCCGGGGGGGCGTCACTGAAGCTTTCTTT. The full variable domain, its missing parts supplied by reference TRBV5-1 and TRBJ1-1, is KAGVTQTPRYLIKTRGQQVTLSCSPISGHRSVSWYQQTPGQGLQFLFEYFSETQRNKGNFPGRFSGRQFSNSRSEMNVSTLELGDSALYLCASSSTRGGVTEAFFGQGTRLTVV.

This clone has just one count. The chain couples TRBV5-4 to TRBJ2-1; D may be TRBD2 (6 bases). Deletions cut 0 bases from V and 0 bases from J, with 10 bases between. This CDR3 region has 16 residues. Germline values: CDR1 SGHNT, CDR2 YYREEE (reference sequence). The CDR3 is CASSLGGGHSYNEQFF. Written as DNA, the CDR3 is TGTGCCAGCAGCTTGGGGGGAGGCCACTCCTACAATGAGCAGTTCTTC. Supplemented by reference TRBV5-4 and TRBJ2-1, the full variable domain reads ETGVTQSPTHLIKTRGQQVTLRCSSQSGHNTVSWYQQALGQGPQFIFQYYREEENGRGNFPPRFSGLQFPNYSSELNVNALELDDSALYLCASSLGGGHSYNEQFFGPGTRLTVL.

In regard to this clone: It may be a read error: a sequence one base away is much more abundant. The gene calls are TRBV11-2 and TRBJ2-7; perhaps D is TRBD1 or TRBD2 (7 bases each). The CDR3 spans 15 residues. Deletions cut 5 bases from V and 5 bases from J, with 19 bases between. Germline V gene sequence: CDR1 SGHAT, CDR2 FQNNGV. The CDR3 region has the DNA TGTGCCAGCAGCCCTCGCGGGGGACAGTGGGACGAGCAGTACTTC. It yields the protein CASSPRGGQWDEQYF. Drawing the rest from reference TRBV11-2 and TRBJ2-7, the complete variable domain is EAGVAQSPRYKIIEKRQSVAFWCNPISGHATLYWYQQILGQGPKLLIQFQNNGVVDDSQLPKDRFSAERLKGVDSTLKIQPAKLEDSAVYLCASSPRGGQWDEQYFGPGTRLTVT.

This clone occurred once. It may be a read error: a sequence one base away is much more abundant. Other DNA variants within this sample encode the same CDR3. The chain has TRBV4-3 and TRBJ1-4, with no clear D. CDR3 length: 13 residues. The V end lost 0 bases, the J end lost 8 bases, and 7 bases lay between the germline ends. Germline V gives CDR1 LGHNA, CDR2 YSLEER. The CDR3 DNA is TGCGCCAGCAGCCAAGATAGTGGCGAAAAACTGTTTTTT. Its translation is CASSQDSGEKLFF.

This clone appeared a few times. The chain carries TRBV10-3 and TRBJ1-1; TRBD1 is a possible D gene (5 bases). Germline values: CDR1 ENHRY, CDR2 SYGVKD. This CDR3 spans 11 amino acids. Trimming removed 10 bases from V and 7 bases from J, with 13 bases in between. The CDR3 nucleotides read TGTGCCACCACACAGGCCGATGAAGCTTTCTTT. Amino acid sequence: CATTQADEAFF.

This clone was seen a handful of times. Given a far larger clone just one base away, this is likely a sequencing read error. The V call is TRBV6-4, the J call TRBJ2-2; D might be TRBD2 (5 bases). This CDR3 is built from 13 residues. Germline V gene sequence: CDR1 MRHNA, CDR2 SNTAGT. For the CDR3, the DNA is TGTGCCAGCAGTGCCGGTCCCACCGGGGAGCTGTCTTTT. The encoded protein is CASSAGPTGELSF.

The chain couples TRBV4-1 to TRBJ2-1; 14 positions match TRBD2. The CDR3 spans 15 residues. Germline-derived CDR1 and CDR2 are MGHRA and YSYEKL. With 3 bases clipped from V and 9 bases from J, the junction kept 4 bases outside the gene matches. CDR3 sequence reads: CASSQGTSGSLEQFF. The CDR3 nucleotides are TGCGCCAGCAGCCAGGGGACTAGCGGGAGTCTTGAGCAGTTCTTC.

This clone has a handful of counts. The chain couples TRBV6-5 to TRBJ2-7; maybe TRBD1 (6 bases). This CDR3 has 16 amino acids. Between the trimmed V and J ends, which lost 0 bases and 9 bases, there was a span of 21 bases. The germline CDR1 and CDR2 sequences are MNHEY and SVGAGI. The chain's CDR3 is CASSYSPGTRLDVQYF. The CDR3 DNA is TGTGCCAGCAGTTACTCTCCCGGGACAAGGCTTGACGTGCAGTACTTC.

This sequence joins TRBV19 and TRBJ2-7; TRBD2 agrees at 13 bases. CDR1 is LNHDA and CDR2 is SQIVND in the germline V gene (reference sequence). There are 15 residues in the CDR3. Trimming removed 7 bases from V and 6 bases from J; junction bases left unmatched: 9. Here the CDR3 reads CASTTGLAGSGEQYF. The CDR3 bases are TGTGCCAGTACCACGGGACTAGCGGGATCCGGCGAGCAGTACTTC.

The chain couples TRBV7-2 to TRBJ2-7; 8 nucleotides align to TRBD2. Per the germline V gene, CDR1 is SGHTA and CDR2 is FQGNSA. The trim removed 1 base at V and 2 bases at J, leaving 4 bases unmatched. The CDR3 runs 15 residues. CDR3 nucleotide sequence: TGTGCCAGCAGCTTAGTAGCGGGACAAACCTACGAGCAGTACTTC. Translated, it gives CASSLVAGQTYEQYF.

In nucleotides, the CDR3 is TGTGCCTGGAGTGTTTCCCCGGGGGGACTAGCGGACAATGAGCAGTTCTTC. This encodes CAWSVSPGGLADNEQFF. V is TRBV30 and J is TRBJ2-3; 11 nucleotides agree with TRBD2. Judging by the DNA end, TRBJ2-1 fits better; the J call may be wrong. Germline V gene data show CDR1 as GTSNPN and CDR2 as SVGIG (reference sequence). The CDR3 contains 17 residues.

The chain has TRBV9 and TRBJ2-1; D is uncertain. The CDR3 has 15 amino acids. V lost 4 bases and J lost 5, with 16 bases in between. The V gene's germline CDR1 is SGDLS and CDR2 YYNGEE. The CDR3 sequence is CASSLRVGSNNEQFF. In DNA form, the CDR3 reads TGTGCCAGCAGCCTACGAGTGGGATCCAACAATGAGCAGTTCTTC.

In regard to this clone: This CDR3 is also generated by other DNA sequences in the sample. J is TRBJ1-1 and V is TRBV28; unclear D gene. V was shortened by 5 bases and J by 7 bases, with 5 bases between the two germline ends. The CDR3 consists of 10 residues. Germline V lookup: CDR1 MDHEN, CDR2 SYDVKM. As DNA, the CDR3 is TGTGCCAGCAGTCGGTATGAAGCTTTCTTT. Translated: CASSRYEAFF.